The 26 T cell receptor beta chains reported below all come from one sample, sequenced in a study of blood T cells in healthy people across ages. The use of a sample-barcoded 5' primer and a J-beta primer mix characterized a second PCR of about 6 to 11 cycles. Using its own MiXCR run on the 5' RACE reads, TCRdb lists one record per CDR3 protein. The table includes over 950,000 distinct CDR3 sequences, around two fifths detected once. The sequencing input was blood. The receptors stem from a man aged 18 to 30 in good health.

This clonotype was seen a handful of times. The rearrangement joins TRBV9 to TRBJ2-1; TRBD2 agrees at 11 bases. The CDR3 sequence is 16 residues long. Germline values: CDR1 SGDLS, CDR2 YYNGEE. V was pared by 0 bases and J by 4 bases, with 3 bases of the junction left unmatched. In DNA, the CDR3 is TGTGCCAGCAGCGTAGATCTAGCGGGGGGTTACAATGAGCAGTTCTTC. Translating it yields CASSVDLAGGYNEQFF.

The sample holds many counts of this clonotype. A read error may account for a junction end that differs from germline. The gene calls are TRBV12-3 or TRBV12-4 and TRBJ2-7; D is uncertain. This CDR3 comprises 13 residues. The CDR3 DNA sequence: TGTGCCAGCAGCTTAGGCAGCTCCTACGAGCAGTACTTC. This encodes CASSLGSSYEQYF.

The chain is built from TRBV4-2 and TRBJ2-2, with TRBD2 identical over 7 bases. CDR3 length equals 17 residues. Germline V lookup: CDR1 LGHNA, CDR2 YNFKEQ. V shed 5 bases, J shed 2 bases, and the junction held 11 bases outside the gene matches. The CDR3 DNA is TGTGCCAGCAGCTTCCCGAGCGGGGTCCTTAACACCGGGGAGCTGTTTTTT. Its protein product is CASSFPSGVLNTGELFF.

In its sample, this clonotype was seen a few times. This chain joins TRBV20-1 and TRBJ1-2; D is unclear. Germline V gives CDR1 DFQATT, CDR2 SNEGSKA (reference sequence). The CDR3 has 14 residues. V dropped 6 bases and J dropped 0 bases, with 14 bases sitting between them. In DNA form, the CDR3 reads TGCAGTGCCCCCTTAGGCGTTACTAACTATGGCTACACCTTC. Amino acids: CSAPLGVTNYGYTF.

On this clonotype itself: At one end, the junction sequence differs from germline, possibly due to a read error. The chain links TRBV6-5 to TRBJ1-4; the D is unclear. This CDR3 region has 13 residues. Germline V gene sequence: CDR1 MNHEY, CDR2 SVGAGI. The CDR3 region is CATARRANGKLFF. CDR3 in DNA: TGTGCCACTGCGAGGAGGGCTAATGGAAAACTGTTTTTT.

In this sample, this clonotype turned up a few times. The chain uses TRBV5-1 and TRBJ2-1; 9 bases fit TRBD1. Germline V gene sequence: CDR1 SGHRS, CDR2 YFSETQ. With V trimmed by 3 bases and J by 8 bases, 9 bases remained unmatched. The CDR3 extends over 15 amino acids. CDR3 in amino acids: CASSWGTGTIDEQFF. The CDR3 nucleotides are TGCGCCAGCAGCTGGGGGACAGGGACGATTGATGAGCAGTTCTTC.

The CDR3 nucleotides are TGTGCCAGCAGTTTACTGTGGTCGGGTGGGGTTTTTAGCACAGATACGCAGTATTTT. Protein: CASSLLWSGGVFSTDTQYF. J is TRBJ2-3 and V is TRBV27, with D unclear. Trimming removed 2 bases at V and 0 bases at J, with 21 bases between. CDR3 length: 19 residues. Germline assignment: CDR1 MNHEY and CDR2 SMNVEV (reference sequence).

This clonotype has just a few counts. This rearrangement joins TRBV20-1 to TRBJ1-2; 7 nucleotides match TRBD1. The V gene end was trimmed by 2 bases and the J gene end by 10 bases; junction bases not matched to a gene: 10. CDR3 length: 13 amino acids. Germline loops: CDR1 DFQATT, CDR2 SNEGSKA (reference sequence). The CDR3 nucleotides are TGCAGTGCTAGATGGGACAGACAAGAAGACTACACCTTC. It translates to CSARWDRQEDYTF.

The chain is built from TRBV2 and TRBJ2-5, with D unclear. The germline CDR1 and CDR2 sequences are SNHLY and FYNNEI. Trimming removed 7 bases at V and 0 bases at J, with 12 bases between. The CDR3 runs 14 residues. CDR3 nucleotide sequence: TGTGCCAGCAAAGGGCTATCCCACCAAGAGACCCAGTACTTC. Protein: CASKGLSHQETQYF.

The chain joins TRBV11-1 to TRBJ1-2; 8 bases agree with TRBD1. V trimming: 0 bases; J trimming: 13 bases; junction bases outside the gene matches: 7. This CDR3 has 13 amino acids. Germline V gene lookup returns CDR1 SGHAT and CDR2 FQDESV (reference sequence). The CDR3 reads CASSLATGEVCTF. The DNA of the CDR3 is TGTGCCAGCAGCTTAGCGACAGGGGAAGTGTGCACCTTC.

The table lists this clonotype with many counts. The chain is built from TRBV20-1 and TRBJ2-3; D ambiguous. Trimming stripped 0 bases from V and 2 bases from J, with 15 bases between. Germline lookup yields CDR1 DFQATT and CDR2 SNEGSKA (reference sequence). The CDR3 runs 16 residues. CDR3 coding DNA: TGCAGTGCTAGAGATGGTCGGCGGCAGACCACAGATACGCAGTATTTT. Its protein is CSARDGRRQTTDTQYF.

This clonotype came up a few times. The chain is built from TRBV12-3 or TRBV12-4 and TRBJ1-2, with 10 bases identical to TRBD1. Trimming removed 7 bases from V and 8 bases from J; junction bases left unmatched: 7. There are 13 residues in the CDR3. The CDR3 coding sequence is TGTGCCAGCAAGTCAGACAGGGGGCAAGGCTACACCTTC. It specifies CASKSDRGQGYTF.

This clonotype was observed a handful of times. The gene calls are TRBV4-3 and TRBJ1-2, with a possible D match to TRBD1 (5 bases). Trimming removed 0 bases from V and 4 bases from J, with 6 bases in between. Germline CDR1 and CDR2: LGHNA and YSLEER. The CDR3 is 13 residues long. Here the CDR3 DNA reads TGCGCCAGCAGCCAAGATGGGGCCTATGGCTACACCTTC. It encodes CASSQDGAYGYTF.

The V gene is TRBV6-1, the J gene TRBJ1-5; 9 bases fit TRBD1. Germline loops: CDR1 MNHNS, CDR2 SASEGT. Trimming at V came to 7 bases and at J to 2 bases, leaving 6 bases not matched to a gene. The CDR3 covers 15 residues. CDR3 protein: CASMGQGFRNQPQHF. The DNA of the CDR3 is TGTGCCAGCATGGGACAGGGTTTCCGCAATCAGCCCCAGCATTTT.

This CDR3 is CASSLVNRVLYGYTF. The CDR3 DNA is TGTGCCAGCAGCTTGGTAAACAGGGTGCTTTATGGCTACACCTTC. The rearrangement links TRBV5-5 to TRBJ1-2; D perhaps matches TRBD1 (6 bases). Trimming took 0 bases from V and 5 from J, leaving 14 bases between them. The germline CDR1 and CDR2 sequences are SGHKS and YYEKEE (reference sequence). This CDR3 has 15 amino acids.

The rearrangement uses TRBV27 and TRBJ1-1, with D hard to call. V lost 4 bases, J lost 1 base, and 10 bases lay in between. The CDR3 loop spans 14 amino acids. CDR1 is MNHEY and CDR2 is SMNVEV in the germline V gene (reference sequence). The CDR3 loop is CASSSLISNTEAFF. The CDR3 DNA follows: TGTGCCAGCAGTTCCCTTATTTCGAACACTGAAGCTTTCTTT.

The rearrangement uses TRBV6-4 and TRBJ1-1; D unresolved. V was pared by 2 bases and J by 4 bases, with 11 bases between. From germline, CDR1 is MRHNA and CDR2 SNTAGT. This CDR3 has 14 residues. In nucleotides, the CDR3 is TGTGCCAGCAGTGACGGGCAAGGAAGCACTGAAGCTTTCTTT. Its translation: CASSDGQGSTEAFF.

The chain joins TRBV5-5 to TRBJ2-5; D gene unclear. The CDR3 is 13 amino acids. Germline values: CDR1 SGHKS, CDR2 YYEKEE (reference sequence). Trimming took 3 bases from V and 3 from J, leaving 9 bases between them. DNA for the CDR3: TGTGCCAGCAGCTCCCGCCCAGAAGAGACCCAGTACTTC. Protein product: CASSSRPEETQYF.

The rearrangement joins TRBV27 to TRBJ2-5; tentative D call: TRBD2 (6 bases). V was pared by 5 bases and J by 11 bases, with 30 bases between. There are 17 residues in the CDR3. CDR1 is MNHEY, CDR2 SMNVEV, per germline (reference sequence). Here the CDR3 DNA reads TGTGCCAGCAGTCCGACCCCGACTAGTTTGAATGGGAATGAGCAGTACTTC. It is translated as CASSPTPTSLNGNEQYF.

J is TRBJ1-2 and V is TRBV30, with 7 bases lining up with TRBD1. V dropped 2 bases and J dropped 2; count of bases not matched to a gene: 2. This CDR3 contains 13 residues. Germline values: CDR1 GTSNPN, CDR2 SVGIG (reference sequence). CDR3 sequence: CAWSWDRNYGYTF. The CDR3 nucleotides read TGTGCCTGGAGTTGGGACAGAAACTATGGCTACACCTTC. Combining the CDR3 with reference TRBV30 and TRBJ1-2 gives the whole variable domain SQTIHQWPATLVQPVGSPLSLECTVEGTSNPNLYWYRQAAGRGLQLLFYSVGIGQISSEVPQNLSASRPQDRQFILSSKKLLLSDSGFYLCAWSWDRNYGYTFGSGTRLTVV.

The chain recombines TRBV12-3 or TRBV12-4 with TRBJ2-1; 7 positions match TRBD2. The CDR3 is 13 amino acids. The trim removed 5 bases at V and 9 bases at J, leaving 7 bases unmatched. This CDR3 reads CASSITGGREQFF. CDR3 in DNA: TGTGCCAGCAGTATTACGGGGGGTCGTGAGCAGTTCTTC.

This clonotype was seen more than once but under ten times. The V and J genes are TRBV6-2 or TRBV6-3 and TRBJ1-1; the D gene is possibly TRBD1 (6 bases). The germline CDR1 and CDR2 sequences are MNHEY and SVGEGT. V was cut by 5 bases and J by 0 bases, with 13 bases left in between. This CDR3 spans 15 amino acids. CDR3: CASSVSTGMNTEAFF. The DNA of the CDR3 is TGTGCCAGCAGTGTTTCAACAGGGATGAACACTGAAGCTTTCTTT.

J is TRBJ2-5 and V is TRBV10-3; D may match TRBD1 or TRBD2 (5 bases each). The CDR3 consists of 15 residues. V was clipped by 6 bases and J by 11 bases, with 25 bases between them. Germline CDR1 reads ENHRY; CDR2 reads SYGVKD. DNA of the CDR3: TGTGCCATCAGAGACGACACCGGGGCCCAGAATGGTCAGTACTTC. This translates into CAIRDDTGAQNGQYF.

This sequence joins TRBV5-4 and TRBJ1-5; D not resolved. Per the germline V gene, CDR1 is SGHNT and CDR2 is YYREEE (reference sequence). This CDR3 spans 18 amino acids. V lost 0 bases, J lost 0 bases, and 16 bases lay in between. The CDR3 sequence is CASSLVTEAAYSNQPQHF. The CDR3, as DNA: TGTGCCAGCAGCTTGGTAACAGAGGCAGCTTATAGCAATCAGCCCCAGCATTTT. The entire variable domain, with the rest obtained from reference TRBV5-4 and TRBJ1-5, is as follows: ETGVTQSPTHLIKTRGQQVTLRCSSQSGHNTVSWYQQALGQGPQFIFQYYREEENGRGNFPPRFSGLQFPNYSSELNVNALELDDSALYLCASSLVTEAAYSNQPQHFGDGTRLSIL.

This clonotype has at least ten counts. DNA for the CDR3: TGTGCCAGCAGTTTATCGGGGGATTATGGCTACACCTTC. As protein: CASSLSGDYGYTF. This chain links TRBV27 with TRBJ1-2; D is perhaps TRBD1 (5 bases). This CDR3 contains 13 residues. The V and J ends lost 0 bases and 5 bases respectively, with 7 bases between them. Germline CDR1 reads MNHEY; CDR2 reads SMNVEV (reference sequence).

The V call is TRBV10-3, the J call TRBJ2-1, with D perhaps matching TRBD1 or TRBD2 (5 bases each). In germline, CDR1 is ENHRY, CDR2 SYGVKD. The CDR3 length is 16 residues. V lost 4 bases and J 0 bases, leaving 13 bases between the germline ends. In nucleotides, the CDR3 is TGTGCCATCAGTGGTCTGGGGGAGAGCTCCTACAATGAGCAGTTCTTC. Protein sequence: CAISGLGESSYNEQFF.